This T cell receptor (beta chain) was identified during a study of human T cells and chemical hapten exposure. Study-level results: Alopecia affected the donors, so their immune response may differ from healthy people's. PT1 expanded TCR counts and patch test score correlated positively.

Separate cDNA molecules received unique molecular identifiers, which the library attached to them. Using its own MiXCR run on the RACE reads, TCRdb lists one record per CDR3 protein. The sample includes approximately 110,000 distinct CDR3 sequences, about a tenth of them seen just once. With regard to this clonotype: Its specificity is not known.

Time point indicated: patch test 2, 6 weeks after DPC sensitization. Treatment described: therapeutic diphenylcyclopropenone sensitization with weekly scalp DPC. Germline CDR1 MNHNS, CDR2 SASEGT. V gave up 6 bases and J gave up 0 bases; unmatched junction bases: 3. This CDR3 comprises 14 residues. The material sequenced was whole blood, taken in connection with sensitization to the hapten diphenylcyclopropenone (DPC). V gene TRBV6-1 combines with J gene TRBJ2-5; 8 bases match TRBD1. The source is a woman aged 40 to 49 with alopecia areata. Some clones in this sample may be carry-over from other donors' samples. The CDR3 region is CASRQGGNQETQYF. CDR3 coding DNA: TGTGCCAGCAGACAGGGGGGCAACCAAGAGACCCAGTACTTC.